One sample yielded the 27 T cell receptor beta chains listed below, sequenced in a study of blood T cells in healthy people across ages. A second PCR, run for about 7 to 11 cycles, used a sample-barcoded 5' primer plus a J-beta primer mix. TCRdb re-analysed the 5' RACE reads in MiXCR, keeping a single row per CDR3 protein. Seen here are 850,000 to 1,000,000 distinct CDR3 sequences, around 54% observed once, and the top ten hold 20% to 25%. Specimen: blood. These receptors came from a woman aged 55-70 years in good health.

This clonotype was seen only a few times. The rearrangement joins TRBV11-1 to TRBJ2-3; D is undetermined. Germline V CDR1 and CDR2: SGHAT, FQDESV (reference sequence). This CDR3 region has 13 residues. V lost 3 bases and J lost 4, with 8 bases in between. The CDR3 nucleotides read TGTGCCAGCAGCTTTTCGGACCCAGATACGCAGTATTTT. Protein sequence: CASSFSDPDTQYF.

This clonotype was seen a few times. The rearrangement links TRBV11-2 to TRBJ2-7; weak D call: TRBD1 (6 bases). CDR3 length: 14 residues. Trimming removed 5 bases from V and 3 bases from J, with 14 bases in between. Germline CDR1 SGHAT, CDR2 FQNNGV. CDR3 bases: TGTGCCAGCAGCAAATTCGTAGGGGGCTACGAGCAGTACTTC. This encodes CASSKFVGGYEQYF.

The chain carries TRBV29-1 and TRBJ2-3, with D perhaps TRBD2 (5 bases). This CDR3 contains 15 residues. CDR1 and CDR2 (germline): SQVTM, ANQGSEA. Trimming left V 6 bases short and J 5 bases short, with 21 bases between. As DNA, the CDR3 is TGCAGCGTGCCACCGGGATTATATTCAGGAGATACGCAGTATTTT. Residues: CSVPPGLYSGDTQYF.

This clonotype was recorded a few times. This rearrangement joins TRBV7-2 to TRBJ2-3, with 8 bases identical to TRBD2. Germline CDR1 and CDR2: SGHTA and FQGNSA. Germline trimming cut 2 bases from V and 2 bases from J; bases unmatched to any gene: 9. This CDR3 has 17 residues. The CDR3 nucleotides are TGTGCCAGCAGCTTAACTTGGGCGGGGGGAGTCACAGATACGCAGTATTTT. Translated, it gives CASSLTWAGGVTDTQYF.

The CDR3 DNA reads TGTGCCAGCAGTCAACCGCCCGAGCAGTACTTC. Translated: CASSQPPEQYF. This chain uses TRBV28 with TRBJ2-7; the D is unclear. The length of the CDR3 is 11 residues. Germline assignment: CDR1 MDHEN and CDR2 SYDVKM. The germline V and J ends were trimmed by 5 bases and 6 bases, with 8 bases remaining between them.

This clonotype has only one observation. V usage is TRBV6-6 and J usage is TRBJ2-5; 10 bases align to TRBD1. V lost 10 bases to trimming and J lost 4 bases; unmatched junction nucleotides: 9. This CDR3 contains 14 residues. Germline assignment: CDR1 MNHNY and CDR2 SVGAGI (reference sequence). The CDR3: CATKPGQGIETQYF. Written as DNA, the CDR3 is TGTGCCACCAAGCCGGGACAGGGGATAGAGACCCAGTACTTC.

This chain connects TRBV30 to TRBJ2-7, with 8 bases lining up with TRBD1. The CDR3 consists of 13 residues. V lost 2 bases to trimming and J lost 3 bases; unmatched junction nucleotides: 3. The germline gives CDR1 GTSNPN, CDR2 SVGIG (reference sequence). The CDR3 loop is CAWSTGTGYEQYF. Here the CDR3 DNA reads TGTGCCTGGAGTACCGGGACAGGCTACGAGCAGTACTTC.

In this sample, this clonotype turned up a few times. V is TRBV18 and J is TRBJ2-5; no clear D gene. The CDR3 sequence is 14 residues long. Germline CDR1 is KGHSH and CDR2 is LQKENI. V lost 2 bases and J lost 4, with 11 bases in between. CDR3 residues: CASSPGRAPETQYF. For the CDR3, the DNA is TGTGCCAGCTCACCAGGTCGGGCCCCAGAGACCCAGTACTTC.

J is TRBJ2-4 and V is TRBV6-5; the D call may be TRBD1 or TRBD2 (6 bases each). CDR1 is MNHEY, CDR2 SVGAGI, per germline. The CDR3 contains 17 residues. Trimming shortened V by 2 bases and J by 0 bases, and 14 bases separated the two germline ends. Written as DNA, the CDR3 is TGTGCCAGCAGTTACGCGGGACACGGTCTAGCCAAAAACATTCAGTACTTC. As protein: CASSYAGHGLAKNIQYF.

The V call is TRBV6-5, the J call TRBJ2-3, with a weak D call TRBD2 (6 bases). CDR3 length: 12 residues. The germline V gene encodes CDR1 MNHEY and CDR2 SVGAGI. Trimming shortened V by 6 bases and J by 4 bases, and 8 bases separated the two germline ends. Here the CDR3 reads CASRGRPDTQYF. Here the CDR3 DNA reads TGTGCCAGCAGAGGGAGGCCAGATACGCAGTATTTT.

The chain couples TRBV20-1 to TRBJ2-5, with D maybe TRBD2 (6 bases). The CDR3 consists of 14 residues. The germline V and J ends were trimmed by 1 base and 0 bases, with 9 bases remaining between them. Germline lookup yields CDR1 DFQATT and CDR2 SNEGSKA (reference sequence). As DNA, the CDR3 is TGCAGTGCTAGAGCGGCGGGGTACCAAGAGACCCAGTACTTC. Translation gives CSARAAGYQETQYF.

The chain employs TRBV5-1 and TRBJ2-3, with 11 bases matching TRBD2. The CDR3 spans 16 residues. After removal of 4 bases from V and 4 bases from J, the junction contained 8 bases not matched to a gene. CDR1 is SGHRS and CDR2 is YFSETQ in the germline V gene. The CDR3 sequence is CASSPSLAGVPDTQYF. CDR3 DNA: TGCGCCAGCAGCCCCTCACTAGCGGGAGTTCCAGATACGCAGTATTTT. Based on the CDR3 plus reference TRBV5-1 and TRBJ2-3, the full variable domain is KAGVTQTPRYLIKTRGQQVTLSCSPISGHRSVSWYQQTPGQGLQFLFEYFSETQRNKGNFPGRFSGRQFSNSRSEMNVSTLELGDSALYLCASSPSLAGVPDTQYFGPGTRLTVL.

This clonotype has more than one count but fewer than ten. The chain couples TRBV10-3 to TRBJ2-7, with 7 bases matching TRBD2. The CDR3 is made up of 14 amino acids. CDR1 is ENHRY, CDR2 SYGVKD, per germline. With V trimmed by 3 bases and J by 0 bases, 2 bases remained unmatched. CDR3 amino acids: CAISDGDYSYEQYF. CDR3 DNA: TGTGCCATCAGTGATGGGGACTACTCCTACGAGCAGTACTTC.

This clonotype was detected a few times. The genes are TRBV6-1 and TRBJ2-1, with 9 bases lining up with TRBD2. Trimming removed 7 bases from V and 0 bases from J; junction bases left unmatched: 4. CDR1 and CDR2 from the germline V gene are MNHNS and SASEGT. The CDR3 totals 15 residues. As DNA, the CDR3 is TGTGCCAGCACCCTTAGCGGGAGCTCCTACAATGAGCAGTTCTTC. Translation: CASTLSGSSYNEQFF.

This clonotype was seen only a few times. The gene calls are TRBV6-2 or TRBV6-3 and TRBJ2-5; unclear D gene. V shed 4 bases and J shed 6 bases, with 9 bases lying between them. This CDR3 is 12 amino acids long. CDR1 and CDR2 (germline): MNHEY, SVGEGT. CDR3 sequence: CASSLGEKTQYF. CDR3 nucleotides: TGTGCCAGCAGTTTAGGAGAGAAGACCCAGTACTTC.

The V and J genes are TRBV20-1 and TRBJ1-1; the D gene is possibly TRBD1 (5 bases). With 6 bases removed from V and 1 base from J, the gap between germline ends came to 15 bases. CDR3 size: 14 residues. CDR1 DFQATT and CDR2 SNEGSKA come from the germline V gene (reference sequence). The CDR3 sequence is CSALPRDRNTEAFF. The CDR3 DNA follows: TGCAGTGCCTTACCCCGGGACCGGAACACTGAAGCTTTCTTT.

The chain combines TRBV7-9 with TRBJ2-5; no reliable D call. The CDR3 extends over 15 amino acids. Germline loops: CDR1 SEHNR, CDR2 FQNEAQ (reference sequence). With 3 bases removed from V and 11 bases from J, the gap between germline ends came to 22 bases. Written as DNA, the CDR3 is TGTGCCAGCAGCTTCATGGGTACCGTAGGCAATGAGCAGTACTTC. It specifies CASSFMGTVGNEQYF.

The CDR3 loop is CASKTGGPWMEQYF. The DNA of the CDR3 is TGTGCCAGCAAAACAGGGGGACCCTGGATGGAGCAGTACTTC. The gene calls are TRBV2 and TRBJ2-7; the match to TRBD1 covers 8 bases. V gave up 7 bases and J gave up 7 bases; unmatched junction bases: 12. CDR1 SNHLY and CDR2 FYNNEI come from the germline V gene. This CDR3 contains 14 residues.

The chain is built from TRBV20-1 and TRBJ2-3, with 7 bases aligning to TRBD2. Germline V gene lookup returns CDR1 DFQATT and CDR2 SNEGSKA (reference sequence). The CDR3 covers 12 residues. This CDR3 reads CSLAASTDTQYF. CDR3 DNA sequence: TGCAGCCTAGCGGCTAGCACAGATACGCAGTATTTT.

On this clonotype: A junction boundary mismatches the germline segment, possibly from a read error. The chain is built from TRBV18 and TRBJ2-6; D may be TRBD2 (6 bases). Germline V gene data show CDR1 as KGHSH and CDR2 as LQKENI. CDR3 length: 15 residues. The CDR3 DNA is TGTGCCAGCCCACCTCGGGGGACTGGGGCCAACGTCCTGACTTTC. Translation gives CASPPRGTGANVLTF.

The V gene is TRBV12-3 or TRBV12-4, the J gene TRBJ2-3; 7 nucleotides agree with TRBD2. J gave up 1 base and V 6 bases, and 4 bases lay outside the gene matches. This CDR3 is 14 amino acids long. DNA of the CDR3: TGTGCCAGCAGCCACAGCGGGGGCACAGATACGCAGTATTTT. It encodes CASSHSGGTDTQYF.

The V and J genes are TRBV7-9 and TRBJ2-5, with D possibly TRBD1 on 5 matching bases. The ends were cut back, 5 bases at V and 2 bases at J, with 12 bases in the middle. The CDR3 consists of 14 residues. In germline, CDR1 is SEHNR, CDR2 FQNEAQ (reference sequence). CDR3 in DNA: TGTGCCAGCAGCACTCAGGGTTGGCAAGAGACCCAGTACTTC. It specifies CASSTQGWQETQYF.

This clonotype has only a few counts. The gene calls are TRBV6-2 or TRBV6-3 and TRBJ2-7; 7 positions agree with TRBD2. This CDR3 is built from 15 residues. Per germline, CDR1 MNHEY and CDR2 SVGEGT. After removal of 5 bases from V and 3 bases from J, the junction contained 10 bases not matched to a gene. The CDR3 spells CASSPPSGKNYEQYF. Here the CDR3 DNA reads TGTGCCAGCAGTCCCCCTAGCGGAAAAAACTACGAGCAGTACTTC.

A few counts support this clonotype. The V gene is TRBV10-3, the J gene TRBJ1-6; D might be TRBD1 (5 bases). Per the germline V gene, CDR1 is ENHRY and CDR2 is SYGVKD. The V gene lost 4 bases and the J gene lost 8 bases, with 12 bases spanning the gap. The CDR3 is 14 amino acids. DNA for the CDR3: TGTGCCATCAGTGGGCAGGGTGGCGATTCACCCCTCCACTTT. Its protein is CAISGQGGDSPLHF.

The gene calls are TRBV20-1 and TRBJ2-1; tentative D call: TRBD1 (6 bases). There are 13 residues in the CDR3. Between the trimmed V and J ends, which lost 6 bases and 5 bases, there was a span of 14 bases. Germline V gene data show CDR1 as DFQATT and CDR2 as SNEGSKA (reference sequence). CDR3 protein: CSAGQPNNNEQFF. CDR3 DNA: TGCAGTGCCGGACAGCCCAATAACAATGAGCAGTTCTTC.

The chain recombines TRBV4-1 with TRBJ1-6; D unresolved. Trimming took off 1 base at V and 6 bases at J, with 10 bases between the two ends. The CDR3 extends over 15 amino acids. From germline, CDR1 is MGHRA and CDR2 YSYEKL. DNA of the CDR3: TGCGCCAGCAGCCAAGTATTGGCGACTAATTCACCCCTCCACTTT. Amino acids: CASSQVLATNSPLHF.

The chain has TRBV7-2 and TRBJ2-6; D is possibly TRBD1 (5 bases). V was cut by 2 bases and J by 0 bases, with 14 bases left in between. Germline CDR1 reads SGHTA; CDR2 reads FQGNSA. CDR3 length: 18 residues. The CDR3 region has the DNA TGTGCCAGCAGCTTAAAAGGGGCTTTAAACTCTGGGGCCAACGTCCTGACTTTC. Protein product: CASSLKGALNSGANVLTF.